The subject of this entry is one T cell receptor (beta chain). The entry originates in a study of identifying expanded T cells in peripheral blood. Profiled with immunoSEQ multiplex PCR; TCRdb holds only in-frame clones, not every one. The sample lists around 57,000 clones; around 87% were seen once. Germline V gives CDR1 GTSNPN, CDR2 SVGIG (reference sequence). V shed 2 bases and J shed 0 bases, with 10 bases lying between them. The CDR3 is 14 amino acids. The chain has TRBV30 and TRBJ2-5, with D possibly matching TRBD1 (6 bases). The sequenced sample was blood. The clonotype originates from a person aged 18-69 years in good health. The CDR3 here is CAWSRDRNQETQYF. The CDR3 coding sequence is TGTGCCTGGAGTAGAGACAGGAACCAAGAGACCCAGTACTTC.